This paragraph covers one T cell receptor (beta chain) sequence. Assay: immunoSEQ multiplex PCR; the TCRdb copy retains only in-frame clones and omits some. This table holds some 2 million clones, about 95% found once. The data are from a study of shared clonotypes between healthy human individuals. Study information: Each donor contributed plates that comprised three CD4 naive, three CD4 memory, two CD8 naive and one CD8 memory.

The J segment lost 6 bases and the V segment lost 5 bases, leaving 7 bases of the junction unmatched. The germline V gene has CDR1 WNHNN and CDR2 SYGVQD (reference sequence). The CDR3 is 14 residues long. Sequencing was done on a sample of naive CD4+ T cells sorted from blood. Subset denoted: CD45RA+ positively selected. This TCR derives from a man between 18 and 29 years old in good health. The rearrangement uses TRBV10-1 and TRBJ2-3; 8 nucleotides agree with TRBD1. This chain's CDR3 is CASSTRTGRDTQYF. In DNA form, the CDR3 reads TGCGCCAGCAGTACTAGGACAGGGAGGGATACGCAGTATTTT.